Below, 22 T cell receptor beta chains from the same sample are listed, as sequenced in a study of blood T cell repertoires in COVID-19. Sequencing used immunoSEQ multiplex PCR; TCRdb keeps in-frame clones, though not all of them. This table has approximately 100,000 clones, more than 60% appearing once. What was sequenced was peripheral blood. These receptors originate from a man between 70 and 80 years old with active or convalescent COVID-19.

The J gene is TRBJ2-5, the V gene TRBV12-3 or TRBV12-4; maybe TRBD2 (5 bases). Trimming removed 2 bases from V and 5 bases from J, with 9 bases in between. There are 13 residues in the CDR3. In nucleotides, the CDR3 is TGTGCCAGCAGTTTAATATGGAGGGAGACCCAGTACTTC. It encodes CASSLIWRETQYF.

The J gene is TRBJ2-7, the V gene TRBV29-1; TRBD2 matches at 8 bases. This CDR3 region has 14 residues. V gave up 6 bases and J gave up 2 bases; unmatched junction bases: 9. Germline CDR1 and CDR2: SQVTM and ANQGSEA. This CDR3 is CSVVSGTRAYEQYF. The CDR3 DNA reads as TGCAGCGTCGTTTCCGGGACTAGGGCCTACGAGCAGTACTTC.

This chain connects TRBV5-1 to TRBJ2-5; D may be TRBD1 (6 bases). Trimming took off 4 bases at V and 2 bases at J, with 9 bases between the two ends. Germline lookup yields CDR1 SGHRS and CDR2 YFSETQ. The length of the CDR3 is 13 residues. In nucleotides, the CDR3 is TGCGCCAGCAGCATAGGACAGCAAGAGACCCAGTACTTC. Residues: CASSIGQQETQYF.

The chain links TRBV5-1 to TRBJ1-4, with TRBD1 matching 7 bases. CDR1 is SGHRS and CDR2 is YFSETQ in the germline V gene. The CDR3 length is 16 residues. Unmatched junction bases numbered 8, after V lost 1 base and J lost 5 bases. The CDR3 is CASSLTTGVGNEKLFF. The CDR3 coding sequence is TGCGCCAGCAGCTTGACAACAGGGGTGGGGAATGAAAAACTGTTTTTT.

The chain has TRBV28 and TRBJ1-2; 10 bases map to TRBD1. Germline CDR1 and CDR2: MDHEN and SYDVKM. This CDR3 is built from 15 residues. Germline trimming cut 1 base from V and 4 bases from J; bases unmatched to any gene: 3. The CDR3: CASSLYGQGGYGYTF. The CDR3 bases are TGTGCCAGCAGTTTATATGGACAGGGGGGCTATGGCTACACCTTC.

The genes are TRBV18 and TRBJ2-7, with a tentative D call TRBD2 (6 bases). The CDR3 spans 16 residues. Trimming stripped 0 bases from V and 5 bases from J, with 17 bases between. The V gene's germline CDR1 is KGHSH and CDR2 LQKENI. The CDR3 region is CASSPPTSAGRNEQYF. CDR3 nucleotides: TGTGCCAGCTCACCACCCACGAGCGCAGGGAGGAACGAGCAGTACTTC. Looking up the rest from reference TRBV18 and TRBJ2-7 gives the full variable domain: NAGVMQNPRHLVRRRGQEARLRCSPMKGHSHVYWYRQLPEEGLKFMVYLQKENIIDESGMPKERFSAEFPKEGPSILRIQQVVRGDSAAYFCASSPPTSAGRNEQYFGPGTRLTVT.

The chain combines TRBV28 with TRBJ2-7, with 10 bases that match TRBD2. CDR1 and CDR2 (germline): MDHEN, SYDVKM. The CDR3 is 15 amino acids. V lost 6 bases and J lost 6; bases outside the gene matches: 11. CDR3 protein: CASSFLAGVSPEQYF. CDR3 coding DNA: TGTGCCAGCAGCTTCCTAGCGGGAGTTAGTCCCGAGCAGTACTTC.

In DNA, the CDR3 is TGTGCCAGCAGCCAAGCTCGAGGGCTTGGAAGCACTGAAGCTTTCTTT. Encoded protein: CASSQARGLGSTEAFF. The chain recombines TRBV3-1 (or the pseudogene TRBV3-2) with TRBJ1-1, with D unresolved. This CDR3 region has 16 residues. Germline assignment: CDR1 LGHDT and CDR2 YNNKEL (reference sequence). Trimming took 1 base from V and 4 from J, leaving 16 bases between them.

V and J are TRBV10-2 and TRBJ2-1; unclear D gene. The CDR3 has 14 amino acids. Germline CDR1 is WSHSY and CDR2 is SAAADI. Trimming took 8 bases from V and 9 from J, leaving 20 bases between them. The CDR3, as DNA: TGCGCCAGCCTTTCCAACGGTGGTCCGAGTGAGCAGTTCTTC. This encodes CASLSNGGPSEQFF.

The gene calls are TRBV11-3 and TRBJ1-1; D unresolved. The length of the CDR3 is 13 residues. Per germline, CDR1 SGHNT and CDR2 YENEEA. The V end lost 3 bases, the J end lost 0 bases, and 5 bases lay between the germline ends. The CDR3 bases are TGTGCCAGCAGCTTTGGGCTGAACACTGAAGCTTTCTTT. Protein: CASSFGLNTEAFF.

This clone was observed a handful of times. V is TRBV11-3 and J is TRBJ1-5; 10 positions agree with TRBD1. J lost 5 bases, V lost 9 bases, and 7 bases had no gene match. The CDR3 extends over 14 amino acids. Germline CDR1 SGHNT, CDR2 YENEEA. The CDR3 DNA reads TGTGCCAGGAAAGCCGGGACAGGGGATCAGCCCCAGCATTTT. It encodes CARKAGTGDQPQHF.

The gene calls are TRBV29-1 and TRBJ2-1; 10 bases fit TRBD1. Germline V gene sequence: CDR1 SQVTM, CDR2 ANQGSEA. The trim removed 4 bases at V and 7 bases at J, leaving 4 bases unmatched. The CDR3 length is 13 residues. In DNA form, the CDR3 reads TGCAGCGTTGGACAGGGGGCGCTTAATGAGCAGTTCTTC. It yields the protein CSVGQGALNEQFF.

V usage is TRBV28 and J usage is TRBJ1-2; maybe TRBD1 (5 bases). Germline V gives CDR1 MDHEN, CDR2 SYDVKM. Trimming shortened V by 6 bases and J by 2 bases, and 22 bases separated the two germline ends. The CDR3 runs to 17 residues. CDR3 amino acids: CASSPNELRGSNYGYTF. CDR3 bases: TGTGCCAGCAGCCCCAACGAATTAAGGGGCTCAAACTATGGCTACACCTTC.

The CDR3: CATSDPAGEADTQYF. In DNA form, the CDR3 reads TGTGCCACCAGTGATCCAGCGGGAGAGGCAGATACGCAGTATTTT. The rearrangement uses TRBV24-1 and TRBJ2-3; 8 nucleotides agree with TRBD2. Germline V CDR1 and CDR2: KGHDR, SFDVKD. V dropped 3 bases and J dropped 4; count of bases not matched to a gene: 5. This CDR3 spans 15 amino acids.

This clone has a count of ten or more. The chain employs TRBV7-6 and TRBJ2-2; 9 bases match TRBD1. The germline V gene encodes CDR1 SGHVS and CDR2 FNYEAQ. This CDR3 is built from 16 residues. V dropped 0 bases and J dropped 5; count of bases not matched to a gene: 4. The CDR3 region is CASSLADRGWTGELFF. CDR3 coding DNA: TGTGCCAGCAGCTTAGCAGACAGGGGGTGGACCGGGGAGCTGTTTTTT.

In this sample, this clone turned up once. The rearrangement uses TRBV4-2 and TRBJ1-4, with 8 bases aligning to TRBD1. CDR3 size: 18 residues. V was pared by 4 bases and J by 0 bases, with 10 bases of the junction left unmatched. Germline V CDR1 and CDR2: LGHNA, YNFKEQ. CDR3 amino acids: CASSRLGQGLSTNEKLFF. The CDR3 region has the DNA TGTGCCAGCAGCCGCCTCGGACAGGGACTTTCAACTAATGAAAAACTGTTTTTT.

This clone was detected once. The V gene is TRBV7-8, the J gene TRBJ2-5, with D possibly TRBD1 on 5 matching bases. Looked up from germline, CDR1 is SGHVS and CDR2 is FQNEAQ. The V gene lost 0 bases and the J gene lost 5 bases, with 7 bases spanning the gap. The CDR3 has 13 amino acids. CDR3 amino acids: CASSLAGVETQYF. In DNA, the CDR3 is TGTGCCAGCAGCTTAGCAGGGGTCGAGACCCAGTACTTC.

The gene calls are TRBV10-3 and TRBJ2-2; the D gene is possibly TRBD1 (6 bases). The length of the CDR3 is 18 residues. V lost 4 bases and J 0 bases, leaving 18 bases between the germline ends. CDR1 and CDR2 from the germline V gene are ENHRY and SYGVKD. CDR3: CAISGAEGTPTNTGELFF. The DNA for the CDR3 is TGTGCCATCAGTGGGGCGGAAGGGACACCTACGAACACCGGGGAGCTGTTTTTT.

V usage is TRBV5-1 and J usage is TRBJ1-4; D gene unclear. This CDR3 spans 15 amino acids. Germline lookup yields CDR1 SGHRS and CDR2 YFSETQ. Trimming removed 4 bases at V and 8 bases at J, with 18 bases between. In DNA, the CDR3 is TGCGCCAGCAGCCCGGGATCAACAACGGGCGAAAAACTGTTTTTT. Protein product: CASSPGSTTGEKLFF.

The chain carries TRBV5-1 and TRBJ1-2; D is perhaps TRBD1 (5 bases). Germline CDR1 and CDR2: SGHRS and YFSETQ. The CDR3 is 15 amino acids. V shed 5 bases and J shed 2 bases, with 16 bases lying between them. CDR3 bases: TGCGCCAGCAGTTCCGCGGGGGGAAGAAACTATGGCTACACCTTC. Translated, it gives CASSSAGGRNYGYTF. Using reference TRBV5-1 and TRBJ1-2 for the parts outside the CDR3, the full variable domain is KAGVTQTPRYLIKTRGQQVTLSCSPISGHRSVSWYQQTPGQGLQFLFEYFSETQRNKGNFPGRFSGRQFSNSRSEMNVSTLELGDSALYLCASSSAGGRNYGYTFGSGTRLTVV.

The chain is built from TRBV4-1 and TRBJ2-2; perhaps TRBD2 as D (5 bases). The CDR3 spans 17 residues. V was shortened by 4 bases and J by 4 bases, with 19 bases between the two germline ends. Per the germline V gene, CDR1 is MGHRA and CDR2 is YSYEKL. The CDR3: CASSLRGREASTGELFF. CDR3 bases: TGCGCCAGCAGCCTCCGAGGTCGGGAAGCGTCCACCGGGGAGCTGTTTTTT.

The DNA for the CDR3 is TGTGCCAGCAGCTTAAGACTAGGTGGAGATACGCAGTATTTT. Translation: CASSLRLGGDTQYF. The genes are TRBV7-2 and TRBJ2-3, with D possibly matching TRBD2 (6 bases). This CDR3 has 14 amino acids. Trimming stripped 2 bases from V and 5 bases from J, with 11 bases between. Per germline, CDR1 SGHTA and CDR2 FQGNSA.